These 9 T cell receptor beta chains originate from one sample sequenced in a study of shared clonotypes between healthy human individuals. The protocol was immunoSEQ multiplex PCR, while the TCRdb copy is restricted to in-frame clones and leaves out a portion. The table records 450,000 to 650,000 clones, roughly 79% of them present only once. Material: PBMCs. The receptors were gathered from a woman in her thirties or forties in good health. Some clones in this sample may be carry-over from other donors' samples.

The CDR3: CASSYSMVAYEQYF. For the CDR3, the DNA is TGTGCCAGCAGTTACTCGATGGTTGCCTACGAGCAGTACTTC. The V gene is TRBV6-5, the J gene TRBJ2-7; D unresolved. The CDR3 totals 14 residues. Trimming stripped 0 bases from V and 2 bases from J, with 8 bases between. The germline CDR1 and CDR2 sequences are MNHEY and SVGAGI.

This chain links TRBV11-2 with TRBJ2-5; D gene uncertain. The CDR3 runs to 11 residues. Looked up from germline, CDR1 is SGHAT and CDR2 is FQNNGV. With 6 bases removed from V and 5 bases from J, the gap between germline ends came to 7 bases. DNA for the CDR3: TGTGCCAGCAGAACCCTGGAGACCCAGTACTTC. This codes for CASRTLETQYF.

The rearrangement uses TRBV30 and TRBJ2-7, with TRBD2 identical over 10 bases. Germline V CDR1 and CDR2: GTSNPN, SVGIG (reference sequence). The CDR3 has 15 residues. V lost 0 bases and J lost 7; bases outside the gene matches: 9. For the CDR3, the DNA is TGTGCCTGGAGTGTTTATCTAGCGGGAGTACGGGAGCAGTACTTC. As protein: CAWSVYLAGVREQYF.

V and J are TRBV7-9 and TRBJ1-1, with 7 bases that match TRBD1. V was clipped by 2 bases and J by 2 bases; unmatched bases: 8. Looked up from germline, CDR1 is SEHNR and CDR2 is FQNEAQ (reference sequence). This CDR3 has 16 residues. The CDR3 sequence is CASSLPGQRINTEAFF. The CDR3 nucleotides read TGTGCCAGCAGCTTACCGGGACAGAGGATTAACACTGAAGCTTTCTTT.

The chain employs TRBV11-1 and TRBJ1-1; D is possibly TRBD1 (5 bases). The CDR3 has 13 residues. Trimming removed 5 bases at V and 4 bases at J, with 11 bases between. Germline V gene data show CDR1 as SGHAT and CDR2 as FQDESV (reference sequence). CDR3 DNA: TGTGCCAGCAGCAACACCGGGGGCACTGAAGCTTTCTTT. Translation: CASSNTGGTEAFF. Based on the CDR3 plus reference TRBV11-1 and TRBJ1-1, the full variable domain is EAEVAQSPRYKITEKSQAVAFWCDPISGHATLYWYRQILGQGPELLVQFQDESVVDDSQLPKDRFSAERLKGVDSTLKIQPAELGDSAMYLCASSNTGGTEAFFGQGTRLTVV.

The chain has TRBV30 and TRBJ2-5; D is unclear. The germline V gene has CDR1 GTSNPN and CDR2 SVGIG (reference sequence). The CDR3 is 15 amino acids. Trimming left V 0 bases short and J 1 base short, with 12 bases between. CDR3 bases: TGTGCCTGGAGTGTAGTCAGTGCCCGCCAAGAGACCCAGTACTTC. This translates into CAWSVVSARQETQYF.

The chain carries TRBV7-6 and TRBJ2-2; a possible D gene is TRBD1 (6 bases). The germline CDR1 and CDR2 sequences are SGHVS and FNYEAQ. V dropped 5 bases and J dropped 4 bases, with 14 bases sitting between them. This CDR3 is 15 amino acids long. CDR3 DNA: TGTGCCAGCAGCGCAATACAGGGCGCCACCGGGGAGCTGTTTTTT. It specifies CASSAIQGATGELFF.

CDR3 sequence: CASSPPLGGLTGELFF. The CDR3 bases are TGTGCCAGCTCACCTCCGTTGGGAGGACTCACCGGGGAGCTGTTTTTT. This chain joins TRBV18 and TRBJ2-2, with D possibly being TRBD2 (6 bases). V shed 3 bases and J shed 4 bases, with 15 bases lying between them. The CDR3 totals 16 residues. The germline gives CDR1 KGHSH, CDR2 LQKENI.

This clone was found a few times. The chain is built from TRBV4-1 and TRBJ2-1, with 7 bases matching TRBD2. Germline loops: CDR1 MGHRA, CDR2 YSYEKL. The ends lost 6 bases at V and 7 bases at J; junction bases unmatched: 12. The CDR3 sequence is 15 residues long. For the CDR3, the DNA is TGCGCCAGCAGGTGGGGGGGAGGACCAAGTAATGAGCAGTTCTTC. Encoded protein: CASRWGGGPSNEQFF.